These 17 T cell receptor beta chains came from one sample sequenced in a study of cytomegalovirus exposure and HLA in healthy donors. Here immunoSEQ multiplex PCR was the method, and the copy in TCRdb shows in-frame clones only, minus some. The top ten clones hold about 3% of a sample with approximately 73,000 clones, about 95% of them seen once. Sequencing used PBMCs. These receptors came from a man aged 18 to 30 in good health and CMV-seronegative.

Only one count was recorded for this clone. The rearrangement joins TRBV19 to TRBJ1-1, with TRBD1 identical over 8 bases. Germline V lookup: CDR1 LNHDA, CDR2 SQIVND (reference sequence). This CDR3 is built from 15 residues. Trimming at V came to 4 bases and at J to 1 base, leaving 5 bases not matched to a gene. In nucleotides, the CDR3 is TGTGCCAGTAGTAAAACAGGGGGGAAGAACACTGAAGCTTTCTTT. As protein: CASSKTGGKNTEAFF.

As DNA, the CDR3 is TGTGCCAGCAGTTACGCATGGGGGGACGGCTACACCTTC. Protein sequence: CASSYAWGDGYTF. V usage is TRBV6-5 and J usage is TRBJ1-2; a possible D gene is TRBD1 (5 bases). V was pared by 2 bases and J by 8 bases, with 12 bases between. The CDR3 has 13 amino acids. Germline CDR1 and CDR2: MNHEY and SVGAGI.

This chain links TRBV10-3 with TRBJ1-5; a possible D gene is TRBD1 (6 bases). Germline assignment: CDR1 ENHRY and CDR2 SYGVKD. There are 12 residues in the CDR3. The germline V and J ends were trimmed by 8 bases and 7 bases, with 12 bases remaining between them. For the CDR3, the DNA is TGTGCCATCGGGGGCCAGGGGCAGCCCCAGCATTTT. Its translation: CAIGGQGQPQHF.

This clone was counted a single time. V usage is TRBV27 and J usage is TRBJ2-5, with TRBD2 matching 9 bases. This CDR3 has 17 amino acids. J gave up 0 bases and V 1 base, and 6 bases lay outside the gene matches. Germline CDR1 and CDR2: MNHEY and SMNVEV (reference sequence). The CDR3 DNA reads TGTGCCAGCAGTTTATGGGTTGCTAGCGGGGACCAAGAGACCCAGTACTTC. Amino acids: CASSLWVASGDQETQYF.

Of note for this clone: Other DNA sequences of this sample code for an identical CDR3. J is TRBJ1-1 and V is TRBV9; D might be TRBD1 (5 bases). Trimming left V 1 base short and J 1 base short, with 5 bases between. The CDR3 sequence is 13 residues long. From germline, CDR1 is SGDLS and CDR2 YYNGEE. The CDR3 region is CASSVTGNTEAFF. CDR3 coding DNA: TGTGCCAGCAGCGTAACAGGGAACACTGAAGCTTTCTTT.

The J gene is TRBJ2-7, the V gene TRBV5-1; weak D call: TRBD2 (6 bases). From germline, CDR1 is SGHRS and CDR2 YFSETQ. The CDR3 sequence is 15 residues long. Trimming stripped 1 base from V and 0 bases from J, with 11 bases between. The DNA of the CDR3 is TGCGCCAGCAGCTTGTTGGAGGGGAACTCCTACGAGCAGTACTTC. This encodes CASSLLEGNSYEQYF.

CDR3 in amino acids: CASMGRGNGYTF. The CDR3 DNA reads TGTGCCAGCATGGGGAGAGGGAATGGCTACACCTTC. The chain combines TRBV27 with TRBJ1-2; D uncertain. CDR1 and CDR2 from the germline V gene are MNHEY and SMNVEV (reference sequence). This CDR3 is built from 12 residues. The V end lost 7 bases, the J end lost 6 bases, and 12 bases lay between the germline ends.

CDR3 residues: CASSGNFGTESEAFF. The CDR3 DNA reads as TGTGCCAGCAGCGGAAATTTCGGGACAGAATCTGAAGCTTTCTTT. The J gene is TRBJ1-1, the V gene TRBV9; TRBD1 agrees at 7 bases. The CDR3 has 15 amino acids. V gave up 3 bases and J gave up 6 bases; unmatched junction bases: 11. Germline CDR1 SGDLS, CDR2 YYNGEE.

The DNA for the CDR3 is TGTGCCAGCAGTTCAGAAGGGAGATGGAACACTGAAGCTTTCTTT. It encodes CASSSEGRWNTEAFF. V gene TRBV27 combines with J gene TRBJ1-1, with D unresolved. Germline-derived CDR1 and CDR2 are MNHEY and SMNVEV (reference sequence). The CDR3 is 15 amino acids. V lost 4 bases, J lost 1 base, and 13 bases lay in between.

This clone was recorded only once. The chain combines TRBV27 with TRBJ1-5; no firm D call. The CDR3 runs to 14 residues. V was cut by 2 bases and J by 0 bases, with 5 bases left in between. In germline, CDR1 is MNHEY, CDR2 SMNVEV (reference sequence). CDR3 bases: TGTGCCAGCAGTTTAGGCGGTAGCAATCAGCCCCAGCATTTT. It translates to CASSLGGSNQPQHF.

The chain is built from TRBV5-1 and TRBJ2-7; possible D gene TRBD2, 6 bases. The germline V and J ends were trimmed by 4 bases and 6 bases, with 14 bases remaining between them. CDR1 is SGHRS, CDR2 YFSETQ, per germline. There are 13 residues in the CDR3. The DNA for the CDR3 is TGCGCCAGCAGCAATTTGGGGGGTGGCGAGCAGTACTTC. It translates to CASSNLGGGEQYF.

This clone has just one count. The chain links TRBV28 to TRBJ1-5; D is possibly TRBD1 (5 bases). V gave up 6 bases and J gave up 0 bases, with 18 bases separating them. The CDR3 contains 17 residues. From germline, CDR1 is MDHEN and CDR2 SYDVKM. The CDR3 reads CASRSPVGADSNQPQHF. The DNA of the CDR3 is TGTGCCAGCAGATCCCCAGTAGGGGCAGATAGCAATCAGCCCCAGCATTTT. The full variable domain, its missing parts supplied by reference TRBV28 and TRBJ1-5, is DVKVTQSSRYLVKRTGEKVFLECVQDMDHENMFWYRQDPGLGLRLIYFSYDVKMKEKGDIPEGYSVSREKKERFSLILESASTNQTSMYLCASRSPVGADSNQPQHFGDGTRLSIL.

This chain links TRBV27 with TRBJ1-1; no definite D call. The CDR3 runs 15 residues. The V and J ends lost 5 bases and 5 bases respectively, with 18 bases between them. CDR1 and CDR2 from the germline V gene are MNHEY and SMNVEV (reference sequence). CDR3 sequence reads: CASSPLVEGLTEAFF. DNA of the CDR3: TGTGCCAGCAGTCCCCTGGTGGAGGGTTTAACTGAAGCTTTCTTT.

V is TRBV27 and J is TRBJ2-3; TRBD2 aligns across 10 bases. V lost 6 bases and J lost 1; bases outside the gene matches: 7. Germline lookup yields CDR1 MNHEY and CDR2 SMNVEV (reference sequence). This CDR3 is 16 amino acids long. The CDR3 coding sequence is TGTGCCAGCAGCCAAACTAGCGGGGCTGGCACAGATACGCAGTATTTT. Its protein product is CASSQTSGAGTDTQYF.

The chain uses TRBV18 and TRBJ1-4; TRBD1 aligns across 9 bases. The CDR3 extends over 17 amino acids. Germline V CDR1 and CDR2: KGHSH, LQKENI. Trimming cost V 4 bases and J 2 bases; bases outside gene matches: 8. This CDR3 reads CASSRRDRGDTNEKLFF. DNA for the CDR3: TGTGCCAGCTCACGACGAGACAGGGGGGATACTAATGAAAAACTGTTTTTT.

CDR3 loop: CASSRGGGVQHF. CDR3 in DNA: TGTGCCAGCAGCCGTGGAGGGGGGGTACAGCATTTT. This chain links TRBV7-9 with TRBJ1-5; TRBD1 is a possible D gene (6 bases). V dropped 5 bases and J dropped 13 bases, with 15 bases sitting between them. CDR1 is SEHNR, CDR2 FQNEAQ, per germline (reference sequence). The CDR3 runs 12 residues.

The genes are TRBV7-9 and TRBJ2-7, with a possible D match to TRBD2 (7 bases). Deletions cut 5 bases from V and 0 bases from J, with 11 bases between. The germline CDR1 and CDR2 sequences are SEHNR and FQNEAQ (reference sequence). The CDR3 is 14 amino acids. The CDR3 reads CASSPAGASYEQYF. CDR3 nucleotides: TGTGCCAGCAGCCCCGCGGGGGCCTCCTACGAGCAGTACTTC.